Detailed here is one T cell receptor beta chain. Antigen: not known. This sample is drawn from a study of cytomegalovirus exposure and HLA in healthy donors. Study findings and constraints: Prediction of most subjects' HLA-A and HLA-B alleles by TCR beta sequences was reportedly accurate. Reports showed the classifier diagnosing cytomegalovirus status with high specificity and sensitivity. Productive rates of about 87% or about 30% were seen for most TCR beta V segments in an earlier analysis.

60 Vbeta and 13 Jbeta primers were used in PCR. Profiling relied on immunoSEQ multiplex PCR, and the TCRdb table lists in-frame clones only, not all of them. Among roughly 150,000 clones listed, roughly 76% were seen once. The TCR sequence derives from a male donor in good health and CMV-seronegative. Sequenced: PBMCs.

CDR3 region: CASSVSGQGWYEQYF. The CDR3 bases are TGTGCCAGCAGCGTGAGCGGACAGGGGTGGTACGAGCAGTACTTC. The rearrangement joins TRBV9 to TRBJ2-7; 9 bases are a match to TRBD1. The CDR3 covers 15 residues. With 2 bases clipped from V and 4 bases from J, the junction kept 7 bases outside the gene matches. Germline V gives CDR1 SGDLS, CDR2 YYNGEE.